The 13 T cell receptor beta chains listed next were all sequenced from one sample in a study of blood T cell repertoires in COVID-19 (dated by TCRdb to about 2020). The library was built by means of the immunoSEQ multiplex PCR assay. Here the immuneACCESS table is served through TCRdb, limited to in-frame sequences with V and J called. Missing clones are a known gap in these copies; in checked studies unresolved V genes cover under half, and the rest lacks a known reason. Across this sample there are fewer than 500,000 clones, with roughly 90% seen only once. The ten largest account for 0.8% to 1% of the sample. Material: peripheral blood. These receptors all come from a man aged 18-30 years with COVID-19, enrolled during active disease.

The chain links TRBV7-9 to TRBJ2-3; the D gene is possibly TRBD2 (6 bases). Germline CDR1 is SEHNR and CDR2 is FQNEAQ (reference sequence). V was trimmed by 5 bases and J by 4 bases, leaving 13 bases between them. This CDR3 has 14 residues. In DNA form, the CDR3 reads TGTGCCAGCAGCCCCGGAGCGGGCGCAGATACGCAGTATTTT. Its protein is CASSPGAGADTQYF.

The CDR3 DNA follows: TGCGCCAGCAGCCCCGGACAGGGTACGGATTCACCCCTCCACTTT. It codes for CASSPGQGTDSPLHF. This sequence joins TRBV4-1 and TRBJ1-6; 8 nucleotides match TRBD1. CDR3 length: 15 amino acids. The ends lost 4 bases at V and 8 bases at J; junction bases unmatched: 7. CDR1 and CDR2 (germline): MGHRA, YSYEKL.

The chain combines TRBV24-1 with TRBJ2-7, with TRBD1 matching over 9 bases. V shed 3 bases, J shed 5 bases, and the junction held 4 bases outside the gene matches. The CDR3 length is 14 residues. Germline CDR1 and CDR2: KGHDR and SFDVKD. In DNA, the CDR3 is TGTGCCACCAGTGATCCGACAGGGGGGGACGAGCAGTACTTC. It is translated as CATSDPTGGDEQYF.

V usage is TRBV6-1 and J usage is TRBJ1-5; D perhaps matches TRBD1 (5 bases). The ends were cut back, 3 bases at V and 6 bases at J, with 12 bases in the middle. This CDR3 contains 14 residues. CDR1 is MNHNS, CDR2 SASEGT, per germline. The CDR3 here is CASSEPGTGQPQHF. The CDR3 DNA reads TGTGCCAGCAGTGAGCCAGGGACTGGTCAGCCCCAGCATTTT.

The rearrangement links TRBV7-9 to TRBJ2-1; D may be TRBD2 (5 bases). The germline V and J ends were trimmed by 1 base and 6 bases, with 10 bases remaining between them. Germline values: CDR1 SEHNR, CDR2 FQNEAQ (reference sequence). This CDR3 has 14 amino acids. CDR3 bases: TGTGCCAGCAGCTTAGGACCGCGGGCCAATGAGCAGTTCTTC. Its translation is CASSLGPRANEQFF.

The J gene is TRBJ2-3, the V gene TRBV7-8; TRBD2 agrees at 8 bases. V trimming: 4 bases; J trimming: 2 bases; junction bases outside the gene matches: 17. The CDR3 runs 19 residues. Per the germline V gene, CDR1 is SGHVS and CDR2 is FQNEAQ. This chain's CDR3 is CASSSKPPYSGDHTDTQYF. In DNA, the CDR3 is TGTGCCAGCAGCTCCAAACCACCTTATAGCGGGGACCACACAGATACGCAGTATTTT.

CDR3 loop: CSAGLPNEQFF. CDR3 coding DNA: TGCAGTGCTGGACTACCCAATGAGCAGTTCTTC. V usage is TRBV20-1 and J usage is TRBJ2-1; TRBD2 is a possible D gene (6 bases). V dropped 5 bases and J dropped 6 bases, with 8 bases sitting between them. Germline V gives CDR1 DFQATT, CDR2 SNEGSKA (reference sequence). The CDR3 has 11 amino acids.

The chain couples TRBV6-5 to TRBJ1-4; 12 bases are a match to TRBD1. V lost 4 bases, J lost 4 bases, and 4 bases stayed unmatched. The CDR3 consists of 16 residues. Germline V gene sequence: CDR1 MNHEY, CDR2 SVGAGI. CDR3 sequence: CASSSGTGGFNEKLFF. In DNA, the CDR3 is TGTGCCAGCAGTTCCGGGACAGGGGGCTTTAATGAAAAACTGTTTTTT.

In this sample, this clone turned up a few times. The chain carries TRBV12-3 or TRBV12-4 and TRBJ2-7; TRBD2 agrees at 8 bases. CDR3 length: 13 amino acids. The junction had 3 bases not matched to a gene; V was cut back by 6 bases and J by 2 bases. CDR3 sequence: CASRLAVTYEQYF. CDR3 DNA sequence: TGTGCCAGCAGACTAGCGGTGACCTACGAGCAGTACTTC.

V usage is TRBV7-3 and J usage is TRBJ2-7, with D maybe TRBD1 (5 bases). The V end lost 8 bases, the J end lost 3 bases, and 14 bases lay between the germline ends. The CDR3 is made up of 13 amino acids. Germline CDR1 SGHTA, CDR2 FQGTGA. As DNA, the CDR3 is TGTGCCAGCTCCTTCGGCCAGGGCTACGAGCAGTACTTC. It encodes CASSFGQGYEQYF.

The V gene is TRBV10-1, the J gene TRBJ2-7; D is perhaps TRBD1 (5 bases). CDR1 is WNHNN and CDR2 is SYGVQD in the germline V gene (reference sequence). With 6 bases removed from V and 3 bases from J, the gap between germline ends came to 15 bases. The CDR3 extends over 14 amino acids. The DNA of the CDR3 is TGCGCCAGCAGCACAGGCCGCCTCCTCTACGAGCAGTACTTC. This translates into CASSTGRLLYEQYF.

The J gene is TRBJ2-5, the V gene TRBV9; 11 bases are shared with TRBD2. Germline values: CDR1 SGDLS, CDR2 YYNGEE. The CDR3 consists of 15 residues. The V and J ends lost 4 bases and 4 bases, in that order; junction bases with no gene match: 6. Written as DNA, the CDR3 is TGTGCCAGCAGCAATAGCGGGAGGGCGGGAGAGACCCAGTACTTC. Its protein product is CASSNSGRAGETQYF.

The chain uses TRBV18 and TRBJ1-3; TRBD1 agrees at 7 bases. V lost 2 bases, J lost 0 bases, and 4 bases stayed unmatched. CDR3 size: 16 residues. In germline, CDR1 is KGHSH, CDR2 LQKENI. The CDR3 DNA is TGTGCCAGCTCACCAGGCCAGGGGGTCTCTGGAAACACCATATATTTT. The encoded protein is CASSPGQGVSGNTIYF.